Following are 10 T cell receptor beta chains from one sample sequenced in a study of shared clonotypes between healthy human individuals. Naive-designated CD8 cells lacked CD45RO, were positively enriched for CCR7, and omitted terminally differentiated effector memory CD45RA+ cells. Assay: immunoSEQ multiplex PCR; the TCRdb copy retains only in-frame clones and omits some. The sample has millions of clones, about 93% seen once. Sequencing used naive CD8+ T cells from PBMCs. The receptors were gathered from a man aged 18 to 30 in good health. Some clones in this sample may be carry-over from other donors' samples.

This rearrangement joins TRBV9 to TRBJ1-2, with D hard to call. The CDR3 spans 11 residues. The germline gives CDR1 SGDLS, CDR2 YYNGEE. V gave up 5 bases and J gave up 4 bases, with 6 bases separating them. CDR3 loop: CASRNFYGYTF. CDR3 DNA sequence: TGTGCCAGCAGAAATTTCTATGGCTACACCTTC.

This chain uses TRBV28 with TRBJ2-1, with a possible D match to TRBD1 (6 bases). The germline V gene encodes CDR1 MDHEN and CDR2 SYDVKM. The CDR3 extends over 15 amino acids. Deletions cut 2 bases from V and 0 bases from J, with 8 bases between. CDR3 residues: CASSLGDTSYNEQFF. In DNA, the CDR3 is TGTGCCAGCAGTTTAGGGGACACCTCCTACAATGAGCAGTTCTTC. The whole variable domain, remainder taken from reference TRBV28 and TRBJ2-1, is DVKVTQSSRYLVKRTGEKVFLECVQDMDHENMFWYRQDPGLGLRLIYFSYDVKMKEKGDIPEGYSVSREKKERFSLILESASTNQTSMYLCASSLGDTSYNEQFFGPGTRLTVL.

The chain carries TRBV27 and TRBJ1-1, with D perhaps matching TRBD1 (5 bases). Germline CDR1 MNHEY, CDR2 SMNVEV (reference sequence). V lost 7 bases, J lost 0 bases, and 18 bases lay in between. This CDR3 comprises 16 residues. CDR3 DNA: TGTGCCAGCAACCCGACGGGGCGTCTAATGAACACTGAAGCTTTCTTT. The encoded protein is CASNPTGRLMNTEAFF.

This chain connects TRBV25-1 to TRBJ2-7; D may correspond to TRBD1 or TRBD2 (7 bases each). Germline-derived CDR1 and CDR2 are MGHDK and SYGVNS. The V end was cut by 2 bases, the J end by 6 bases, with 14 bases between. The CDR3 is made up of 14 amino acids. CDR3 nucleotides: TGTGCCAGCAGTGAACGGGGACAGCGGGGCGAGCAGTACTTC. It is translated as CASSERGQRGEQYF.

The J gene is TRBJ1-5, the V gene TRBV28, with D maybe TRBD1 (6 bases). Trimming stripped 6 bases from V and 4 bases from J, with 19 bases between. CDR3 length: 16 residues. Germline V gene sequence: CDR1 MDHEN, CDR2 SYDVKM. The CDR3 DNA sequence: TGTGCCAGCAGGGCTATAGACAGGCGGAAGAATCAGCCCCAGCATTTT. The encoded protein is CASRAIDRRKNQPQHF.

V gene TRBV6-5 combines with J gene TRBJ2-5; 7 bases line up with TRBD1. In germline, CDR1 is MNHEY, CDR2 SVGAGI. With V trimmed by 4 bases and J by 6 bases, 11 bases remained unmatched. The CDR3 is made up of 15 amino acids. The CDR3 nucleotides read TGTGCCAGCAGTTTGGGACAGAGAGAATCAAAGACCCAGTACTTC. Protein: CASSLGQRESKTQYF.

The gene calls are TRBV9 and TRBJ2-5; 7 bases align to TRBD1. J lost 9 bases, V lost 7 bases, and 3 bases had no gene match. The CDR3 length is 10 residues. Looked up from germline, CDR1 is SGDLS and CDR2 is YYNGEE. Here the CDR3 reads CASGQGAQYF. The CDR3 nucleotides are TGTGCCAGCGGGCAGGGGGCCCAGTACTTC.

The V gene is TRBV19, the J gene TRBJ1-1; perhaps TRBD1 as D (5 bases). This CDR3 region has 14 residues. V lost 8 bases to trimming and J lost 4 bases, with 17 bases between them. Germline V gene data show CDR1 as LNHDA and CDR2 as SQIVND (reference sequence). The CDR3 DNA sequence: TGTGCCAGTCAAATTGGGGTCGGGGGCACTGAAGCTTTCTTT. Translating it yields CASQIGVGGTEAFF.

The chain employs TRBV7-8 and TRBJ2-7; TRBD2 matches 12 bases. The CDR3 has 16 amino acids. Germline CDR1 and CDR2: SGHVS and FQNEAQ. Unmatched junction bases numbered 9, after V lost 6 bases and J lost 3 bases. Here the CDR3 reads CASRPLLAGGDYEQYF. In DNA form, the CDR3 reads TGTGCCAGCAGACCCCTTCTAGCGGGGGGGGACTACGAGCAGTACTTC.

This clone was counted between two and nine times. As DNA, the CDR3 is TGTGCCAGCAGCTCAGGGACAGGGGTACGCCAGCCCCAGCATTTT. This gives the protein CASSSGTGVRQPQHF. J is TRBJ1-5 and V is TRBV27; 10 nucleotides align to TRBD1. Germline lookup yields CDR1 MNHEY and CDR2 SMNVEV (reference sequence). The CDR3 is 15 amino acids. After removal of 6 bases from V and 7 bases from J, the junction contained 9 bases not matched to a gene.